Listed below are T cell receptor beta chains from one sample, sequenced in a study of cytomegalovirus exposure and HLA in healthy donors. Some clones are missing from TCRdb's copy, which holds only in-frame ones; the method was immunoSEQ multiplex PCR. The sample contains hundreds of thousands of clones, less than 90% of which appear only once. Material for sequencing was PBMCs. The source of these receptors is a woman between 18 and 29 years old in good health and CMV-seronegative. CDR3s include the opening cysteine and the closing phenylalanine or tryptophan. Each record gives: V gene, D gene, J gene, clone size, CDR3 DNA, CDR3 protein. The D gene is left open where the match is weak. The size of a clone is reported for some rows only, either as once, few or many, or as a class for expanded clones.

V gene: TRBV2
D gene: .
J gene: TRBJ2-5
clone size: .
CDR3 DNA: TGTGCCCTCCAAAGGCAGGGGGGGCCGGTGGAGACCCAGTACTTC
CDR3 protein: CALQRQGGPVETQYF

V gene: TRBV6-4
D gene: .
J gene: TRBJ2-2
clone size: .
CDR3 DNA: TGTGCCAGCAGTTCCTCTTCCGGGGAGCTGTTTTTT
CDR3 protein: CASSSSSGELFF

V gene: TRBV7-3
D gene: .
J gene: TRBJ1-3
clone size: .
CDR3 DNA: TGTGCCAGCAGCTTAGATCCCGGAAACACCATATATTTT
CDR3 protein: CASSLDPGNTIYF

V gene: TRBV27
D gene: .
J gene: TRBJ2-7
clone size: .
CDR3 DNA: TGTGCCAGCAGTTTAAGCGTACCCTACGAGCAGTACTTC
CDR3 protein: CASSLSVPYEQYF

V gene: TRBV7-9
D gene: .
J gene: TRBJ1-5
clone size: .
CDR3 DNA: TGTGCCAGCAGCCAAGGCAATCAGCCCCAGCATTTT
CDR3 protein: CASSQGNQPQHF

V gene: TRBV30
D gene: TRBD1
J gene: TRBJ2-5
clone size: once
CDR3 DNA: TGTGCCTGGAACGGACAGGGTAAAGAGACCCAGTACTTC
CDR3 protein: CAWNGQGKETQYF

V gene: TRBV5-6
D gene: .
J gene: TRBJ2-3
clone size: .
CDR3 DNA: TGTGCCAGCACCCGGGACACCCAAGGAACAGATACGCAGTATTTT
CDR3 protein: CASTRDTQGTDTQYF

V gene: TRBV4-1
D gene: TRBD2
J gene: TRBJ2-1
clone size: .
CDR3 DNA: TGCGCCAGCAGCCAAGAGCAGCGACTAGCGTCGGTCTTTGAGCAGTTCTTC
CDR3 protein: CASSQEQRLASVFEQFF

V gene: TRBV10-1
D gene: .
J gene: TRBJ2-7
clone size: .
CDR3 DNA: TGCGCCAGCAGTGAGTATCTAGGGGACTACGAGCAGTACTTC
CDR3 protein: CASSEYLGDYEQYF

V gene: TRBV2
D gene: .
J gene: TRBJ2-7
clone size: .
CDR3 DNA: TGTGCCAGCAGTCCCGGGACCGCGGAGTACTTC
CDR3 protein: CASSPGTAEYF

V gene: TRBV18
D gene: .
J gene: TRBJ2-5
clone size: once
CDR3 DNA: TGTGCCAGCTCACCTGGACTATCACAAGAGACCCAGTACTTC
CDR3 protein: CASSPGLSQETQYF

V gene: TRBV6-5
D gene: TRBD1
J gene: TRBJ2-1
clone size: once
CDR3 DNA: TGTGCCAGCAGTAAATACAGGGGGAATGAGCAGTTCTTC
CDR3 protein: CASSKYRGNEQFF

V gene: TRBV19
D gene: TRBD1
J gene: TRBJ1-1
clone size: .
CDR3 DNA: TGTGCCAGTAGTGACCGTTATAGGGGGCACACTGAAGCTTTCTTT
CDR3 protein: CASSDRYRGHTEAFF

V gene: TRBV6-1
D gene: .
J gene: TRBJ1-1
clone size: .
CDR3 DNA: TGTGCCAGCAGTGAAGGGGGGAGGACTGAAGCTTTCTTT
CDR3 protein: CASSEGGRTEAFF

V gene: TRBV6-5
D gene: .
J gene: TRBJ2-2
clone size: .
CDR3 DNA: TGTGCCAGCAGCACAGGGATGAACACCGGGGAGCTGTTTTTT
CDR3 protein: CASSTGMNTGELFF

V gene: TRBV7-2
D gene: TRBD2
J gene: TRBJ2-1
clone size: .
CDR3 DNA: TGTGCCAGCAGCTTTGTAGCGGGCGGATACAATGAGCAGTTCTTC
CDR3 protein: CASSFVAGGYNEQFF

V gene: TRBV5-1
D gene: TRBD2
J gene: TRBJ2-2
clone size: .
CDR3 DNA: TGCGCCAGCAGCTCGGGACTAGCGGGACAGAACACCGGGGAGCTGTTTTTT
CDR3 protein: CASSSGLAGQNTGELFF

V gene: TRBV5-6
D gene: .
J gene: TRBJ2-1
clone size: .
CDR3 DNA: TGTGCCAGCAGCTCCGGACTTGAGCAGTTCTTC
CDR3 protein: CASSSGLEQFF

V gene: TRBV2
D gene: .
J gene: TRBJ2-2
clone size: .
CDR3 DNA: TGTGCCAGCAGTGAAGTTAGACTCCCCTTGAACACCGGGGAGCTGTTTTTT
CDR3 protein: CASSEVRLPLNTGELFF

V gene: TRBV9
D gene: TRBD2
J gene: TRBJ2-1
clone size: once
CDR3 DNA: TGTGCCAGCAGCGGGAAAGATCTAGCGGGGTACAATGAGCAGTTCTTC
CDR3 protein: CASSGKDLAGYNEQFF

V gene: TRBV19
D gene: TRBD1
J gene: TRBJ2-5
clone size: few
CDR3 DNA: TGTGCCAGTAGTACCCAAACAGGGGGGACCCAGTACTTC
CDR3 protein: CASSTQTGGTQYF

V gene: TRBV27
D gene: .
J gene: TRBJ2-7
clone size: .
CDR3 DNA: TGTGCCAGCAGCTTGGATTCGAGATACGAGCAGTACTTC
CDR3 protein: CASSLDSRYEQYF

V gene: TRBV9
D gene: .
J gene: TRBJ1-1
clone size: .
CDR3 DNA: TGTGCCAGCAGCAGAGGGCCAAACACTGAAGCTTTCTTT
CDR3 protein: CASSRGPNTEAFF

V gene: TRBV19
D gene: TRBD1
J gene: TRBJ1-5
clone size: .
CDR3 DNA: TGTGCCAGTACCCGATCCGGGACAGGAACAACTTATAGCAATCAGCCCCAGCATTTT
CDR3 protein: CASTRSGTGTTYSNQPQHF

V gene: TRBV5-1
D gene: .
J gene: TRBJ1-1
clone size: .
CDR3 DNA: TGCGCCAGCAGCTTGGCCAGCAGGATAAACACTGAAGCTTTCTTT
CDR3 protein: CASSLASRINTEAFF

V gene: TRBV30
D gene: .
J gene: TRBJ1-4
clone size: .
CDR3 DNA: TGTGCCTGGAGGAGGCAGGGCAATGAAAAACTGTTTTTT
CDR3 protein: CAWRRQGNEKLFF

V gene: TRBV29-1
D gene: .
J gene: TRBJ2-3
clone size: .
CDR3 DNA: TGCAGCGTTGGACCCCCGGCGGGCACAGATACGCAGTATTTT
CDR3 protein: CSVGPPAGTDTQYF

V gene: TRBV27
D gene: .
J gene: TRBJ1-4
clone size: few
CDR3 DNA: TGTGCCAGCGGGTTGAGGGGCGAAAAACTGTTTTTT
CDR3 protein: CASGLRGEKLFF

V gene: TRBV7-9
D gene: .
J gene: TRBJ2-1
clone size: .
CDR3 DNA: TGTGCCAGCAGCTTAGAATCCCTATACAATGAGCAGTTCTTC
CDR3 protein: CASSLESLYNEQFF

V gene: TRBV5-1
D gene: TRBD1
J gene: TRBJ2-1
clone size: few
CDR3 DNA: TGCGCCAGCAGCCCGACAGGGTCGGTCGATGAGCAGTTCTTC
CDR3 protein: CASSPTGSVDEQFF

V gene: TRBV2
D gene: .
J gene: TRBJ2-1
clone size: .
CDR3 DNA: TGTGCCAGCAGCCCGCCAAGGACAGAGAGCTCCTACAATGAGCAGTTCTTC
CDR3 protein: CASSPPRTESSYNEQFF

V gene: TRBV11-3
D gene: .
J gene: TRBJ1-1
clone size: .
CDR3 DNA: TGTGCCAGCAGCTTAGGGCAAGAGAACACTGAAGCTTTCTTT
CDR3 protein: CASSLGQENTEAFF

V gene: TRBV7-2
D gene: TRBD2
J gene: TRBJ2-1
clone size: .
CDR3 DNA: TGTGCCAGCAGCTTAGGCGGGGGGCGATACAATGAGCAGTTCTTC
CDR3 protein: CASSLGGGRYNEQFF

V gene: TRBV29-1
D gene: TRBD1
J gene: TRBJ2-1
clone size: .
CDR3 DNA: TGCAGCGTGGTTAAACAGGGGCTGGTGGATGAGCAGTTCTTC
CDR3 protein: CSVVKQGLVDEQFF

V gene: TRBV29-1
D gene: .
J gene: TRBJ1-1
clone size: .
CDR3 DNA: TGCAGCGCAAGCGGCCCACAAGCAAGGGCGCCTGAAGCTTTCTTT
CDR3 protein: CSASGPQARAPEAFF

V gene: TRBV19
D gene: .
J gene: TRBJ1-5
clone size: .
CDR3 DNA: TGTGCCAGTAGTATCAGTAGGGGCGGGAATCAGCCCCAGCATTTT
CDR3 protein: CASSISRGGNQPQHF

V gene: TRBV9
D gene: .
J gene: TRBJ1-2
clone size: .
CDR3 DNA: TGTGCCAGCAGCGTCGCCGAAGCTAACTATGGCTACACCTTC
CDR3 protein: CASSVAEANYGYTF

V gene: TRBV30
D gene: .
J gene: TRBJ2-5
clone size: .
CDR3 DNA: TGTGCCTGGAGTGTACGGGGGACCCAGTACTTC
CDR3 protein: CAWSVRGTQYF

V gene: TRBV2
D gene: .
J gene: TRBJ2-5
clone size: .
CDR3 DNA: TGTGCCAGCAGTGAATTGGGCAGGGTATTAGAAGAGACCCAGTACTTC
CDR3 protein: CASSELGRVLEETQYF

V gene: TRBV7-9
D gene: TRBD2
J gene: TRBJ2-2
clone size: .
CDR3 DNA: TGTGCCAGCACCAGGACTAGCGGGGGGGCCAAGGCCGGGGAGCTGTTTTTT
CDR3 protein: CASTRTSGGAKAGELFF

V gene: TRBV6-6
D gene: TRBD1
J gene: TRBJ2-1
clone size: many
CDR3 DNA: TGTGCCAGCAGTGGGCTGGGACAGGGGGCCTACAATGAGCAGTTCTTC
CDR3 protein: CASSGLGQGAYNEQFF

V gene: TRBV18
D gene: .
J gene: TRBJ2-7
clone size: .
CDR3 DNA: TGTGCCAGCTCAATAAGTCAAGCCGAGCAGTACTTC
CDR3 protein: CASSISQAEQYF

V gene: TRBV2
D gene: TRBD1
J gene: TRBJ1-5
clone size: .
CDR3 DNA: TGTGCCAGCAATGGACAGGGACGCAATCAGCCCCAGCATTTT
CDR3 protein: CASNGQGRNQPQHF

V gene: TRBV29-1
D gene: TRBD2
J gene: TRBJ2-7
clone size: .
CDR3 DNA: TGCAGCGTCGAAACGGGGGGCTCCTACGAGCAGTACTTC
CDR3 protein: CSVETGGSYEQYF

V gene: TRBV7-6
D gene: TRBD2
J gene: TRBJ2-7
clone size: .
CDR3 DNA: TGTGCCAGCAGCTACGGACTAGCGGGAGAGTCCTACGAGCAGTACTTC
CDR3 protein: CASSYGLAGESYEQYF

V gene: TRBV19
D gene: .
J gene: TRBJ2-7
clone size: .
CDR3 DNA: TGTGCCAGTAGTACTGACCGGGACCCCCTGGTTGAGCAGTACTTC
CDR3 protein: CASSTDRDPLVEQYF

V gene: TRBV19
D gene: TRBD1
J gene: TRBJ1-1
clone size: .
CDR3 DNA: TGTGCCAGTAGTACCCAGGACAGGGGGCTGGCTTTCTTT
CDR3 protein: CASSTQDRGLAFF

V gene: TRBV18
D gene: .
J gene: TRBJ2-7
clone size: .
CDR3 DNA: TGTGCCAGCTCACCATTCGAGGCTCCAAGCTCCTACGAGCAGTACTTC
CDR3 protein: CASSPFEAPSSYEQYF